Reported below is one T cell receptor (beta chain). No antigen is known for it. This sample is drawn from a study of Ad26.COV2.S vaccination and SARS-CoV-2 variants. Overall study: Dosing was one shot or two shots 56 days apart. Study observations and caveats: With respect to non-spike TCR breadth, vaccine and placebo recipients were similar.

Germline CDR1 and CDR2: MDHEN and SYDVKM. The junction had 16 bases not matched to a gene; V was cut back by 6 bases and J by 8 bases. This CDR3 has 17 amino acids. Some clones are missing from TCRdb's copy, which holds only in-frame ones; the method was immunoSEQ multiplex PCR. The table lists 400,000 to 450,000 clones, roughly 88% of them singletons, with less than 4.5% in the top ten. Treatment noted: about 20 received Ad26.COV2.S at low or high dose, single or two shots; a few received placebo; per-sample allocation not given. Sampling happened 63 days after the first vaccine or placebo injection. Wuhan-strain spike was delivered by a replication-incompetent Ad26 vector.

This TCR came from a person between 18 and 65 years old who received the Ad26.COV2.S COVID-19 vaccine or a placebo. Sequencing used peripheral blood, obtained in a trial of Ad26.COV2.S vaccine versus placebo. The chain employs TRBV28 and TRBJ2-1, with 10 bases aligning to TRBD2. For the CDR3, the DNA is TGTGCCAGCAGACCCCAGGTAGGAGCGGGAGGGCCTTATGAGCAGTTCTTC. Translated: CASRPQVGAGGPYEQFF.